This TCR beta chain is drawn from a study of graft-versus-host responses after intestinal transplantation (dated by TCRdb to the early 2020s). As for the study more broadly: The transplants that recipients got were multivisceral, liver-intestinal, or isolated intestinal. All recipients received anti-thymocyte globulin induction followed by maintenance tacrolimus and steroids for approximately 3 years. Bulk TCR-beta CDR3 sequencing was used to track graft-versus-host and host-versus-graft alloreactive T cell clones in the graft, circulation and bone marrow after intestinal transplantation. Alloreactive clones were identified by sequencing pre-transplant mixed lymphocyte reaction products and comparing these products with unstimulated pre-transplant donor and recipient T cells. A cohort of under 30 intestinal transplant recipients, including one retransplant, was enrolled, and 3 patients lacking pretransplant specimens were excluded. Donor T cell macrochimerism was defined as a peak of at least 4% donor T cells among recipient peripheral blood mononuclear cells. Rather than being sequenced by the commercial service, samples from a few later patients were sequenced in-house on an Illumina MiSeq and processed with MiXCR. Study-wide findings and limitations: Conclusions were limited by the relatively low number and heterogeneity of intestinal transplant patients. In patients with donor T cell macrochimerism, the allografts had high GvH to HvG T cell clonal ratios. Early after transplant, declines in HvG clones were associated with peak levels of circulating GvH clones. GvH clones were detected in recipient bone marrow, and some appeared earlier in ileal mucosa or blood, consistent with an intestinal mucosal origin.

The library was made by the immunoSEQ multiplex PCR assay. For most patients, genomic DNA was isolated with the Qiagen DNeasy Blood and Tissue Kit and shipped frozen to Adaptive Biotechnologies for TCR sequencing. Adaptive Biotechnologies carried out high-throughput TCR-beta CDR3 sequencing of genomic DNA for most patients. On the study's bioinformatics: Adaptive's ImmunoSEQ software was the source of the TCR sequencing data for fewer than 20 patients, while a few other patients were processed with MiXCR and VDJtools. To correct CD4 versus CD8 sorting errors, any sequence found in both subsets at a frequency ratio below 5:1 was removed. CDR3 nucleotide sequences shared between donor and recipient were removed because the origin of such sequences could not be assigned. At least 2-fold expansion over unstimulated cells and a minimum CFSE-low frequency of 0.002% (template counts) or 0.001% (read counts) were required for clones to be classified as alloreactive. A clone was considered mappable if detected in the sequenced pre-transplant spleen, lymph node, or MLR CFSE-low populations of the donor or recipient. The cumulative frequency of alloreactive clones was calculated as a percentage of all sequences, weighted by copy number. Not all clones reach the TCRdb copy of this immuneACCESS table, which keeps in-frame sequences only. Checked studies attribute under half of the gap to unresolved V genes and leave the rest unexplained. V, J and clone size are taken as reported in that table, and D and trimming were inferred from the DNA itself. This sample gives about 90,000 clones in total; over 85% of them show up just once. Roughly 0.31% of the sample is in the top ten clones.

The label giving this sample's time point can be read as: cells obtained before transplantation from donor or recipient. CD3+CD4+ and CD3+CD8+ populations were FACS-sorted from unstimulated pre-transplant donor and recipient cells taken from spleen or lymph nodes. V sheds 0 bases and J sheds 1 base, leaving 7 bases between their ends. The CDR3 has 15 amino acids, counting the end cysteine and phenylalanine. Only the CDR3 DNA is retained, 45 bases long and in frame from the first base. CDR1 and CDR2, looked up from the germline V gene, are MNHNS and SASEGT. This clone has only a few counts. The target of this receptor is not known. The record has no base qualities; no much larger clone is one base away.

This receptor was identified in a human donor who received an intestinal transplant. The sequencing used unstimulated CD4+ T cells sorted from spleen or lymph node cells, collected before intestinal transplant. This chain is built from TRBV6-1 and TRBJ1-3, with the D gene too uncertain to name. In nucleotides, the sequence is TGTGCCAGCAGTGAAGCGCTTCTGTCTGGAAACACCATATATTTT. It encodes CASSEALLSGNTIYF.